This T cell receptor beta chain was sequenced for a study of somatic mutations in cytotoxic T cells in rheumatoid arthritis (dated by TCRdb to the late 2010s). General notes on the study: A FACSAria II or Sony SH800 was used to flow-sort some V beta antibody-stained T-cell populations at nearly 100% purity, and TCRB sequencing was also done on sorted V beta1+ cells. In newly diagnosed rheumatoid arthritis without treatment, the study examined if expanded CD8+ T-cell clones harbor somatic mutations, relying on TCRB deep sequencing to characterize clonality. TCRB deep sequencing covered about 60 patients with rheumatoid arthritis along with 20 healthy controls. Median age was essentially the same in the patient group and the control group. Points the paper makes about the study in general: Rheumatoid arthritis patients and age-matched healthy controls did not significantly differ in CD8+ T-cell clonality. The finding that TRBV07 was slightly underrepresented in patients was left unadjusted for multiple comparisons. CD8+ clonality increased with age in patients (Spearman r of about 0.5) but not in healthy controls. In about an eighth of the roughly 65 patients the largest CD8+ clone exceeded 20% of CD8+ cells, and several identical CD8+ TCRB sequences were shared between blood and synovial fluid. It was unknown which antigens the expanded CD8+ clones targeted, and their absence from virus-specific databases did not exclude viral specificity.

With a median age of roughly 57 years (range roughly 20-80) and approximately 50% female, the healthy controls consisted of approximately 22 blood donors whose buffy coats were used. CD4+ and CD8+ cells were isolated by positive magnetic bead selection on an AutoMACS, and purity was checked by flow cytometry. Peripheral blood mononuclear cells were obtained using density gradient separation with Ficoll-Paque PLUS. DNA from CD4-enriched, CD8-enriched or PBMC samples was extracted using Nucleospin Tissue or Tissue XS kits and then quantified on a Qubit 2.0 fluorometer. The immunoSEQ assay was applied to genomic DNA for TCRB CDR3 sequencing. The original methods were these. Only productive TCRB rearrangements were included in the analyses. Clonality was calculated as a Shannon entropy-based productive clonality index, and a clone was defined by a unique TCRB CDR3 sequence. Repertoire overlap between two samples was calculated from the template counts of each clone relative to total templates per sample. Flow cytometry-measured V-gene usage correlated with V-gene usage from TCRB sequencing, with a Spearman r of roughly 0.61. Imported from immuneACCESS, the table was reduced by TCRdb to in-frame sequences with V and J called. These copies leave out some clones; in studies compared against another copy, an unresolved V gene accounts for under half, and the cause of the remainder is not known. The DNA gave D and trimming, while V, J and clone size come from that table. The sample includes approximately 30,000 clones, with over 80% observed a single time. Of the sample, around 5% is held by the ten largest clones.

The germline V and J ends show losses of 5 bases and 6 bases respectively, and no gene match explains 8 bases of the junction. Looking up the germline V gene yields CDR1 SGHVS and CDR2 FQNEAQ. From cysteine to phenylalanine, the CDR3 is 15 amino acids long. This entry keeps only the CDR3 DNA: 45 bases, framed from base 1. A word on this clone: This receptor's antigen is unknown. It has no much larger one-base neighbor in the sample; base qualities were not kept.

The sequenced sample consisted of CD8+ T cells sorted from blood. Recombination connected TRBV7-8 to TRBJ2-2, and TRBD2 matches 8 of the central bases. This sequence originates from a middle-aged man in good health. The CDR3 protein: CASSLIGTRPGELFF. The nucleotide sequence reads as follows: TGTGCCAGCAGCCTTATCGGGACTAGGCCCGGGGAGCTGTTTTTT.